The T cell receptor (beta chain) described here comes from a study of shared clonotypes between healthy human individuals. This clone was observed a single time. The naive CD8 population came from CD45RO-negative cells selected for CCR7, without terminally differentiated effector memory CD45RA+ cells. Assay: immunoSEQ multiplex PCR; the TCRdb copy retains only in-frame clones and omits some. The table includes a few million clones, just under 95% detected once. The V gene's germline CDR1 is SGDLS and CDR2 YYNGEE. Trimming at V came to 3 bases and at J to 3 bases, leaving 6 bases not matched to a gene. The CDR3 is 17 residues long.

This rearrangement joins TRBV9 to TRBJ2-5; TRBD2 agrees at 15 bases. This clonotype originated in a man younger than 35 in good health. Some clones in this sample may be carry-over from other donors' samples. The sequenced sample consisted of naive CD8+ T cells from PBMCs. CDR3 in amino acids: CASSDHRTSGREETQYF. CDR3 nucleotides: TGTGCCAGCAGCGACCATCGGACTAGCGGGAGGGAAGAGACCCAGTACTTC.